Listed below are T cell receptor beta chains from one sample, sequenced in a study of blood T cell repertoires in COVID-19. The repertoire was sequenced with immunoSEQ multiplex PCR; TCRdb's copy has only in-frame clones and lacks some. Found here are roughly 200,000 clones, approximately 94% of them singletons; the top ten hold about 0.76%. Sequenced: peripheral blood. Receptor source: a man in his thirties or forties with COVID-19, enrolled during active disease. Each CDR3 is given with its conserved first and last residue. The D gene is left open where the match is weak. Size values are once, few and many counts, or a class for expanded clones, and some rows have none.

j_call v_call d_call clone_size cdr3_aa cdr3_nt
TRBJ2-7 TRBV18 - - CASSPNWDNSYEQYF TGTGCCAGCTCACCAAATTGGGACAACTCCTACGAGCAGTACTTC
TRBJ2-5 TRBV7-9 TRBD1 - CASSDGTGLMETQYF TGTGCCAGCAGTGATGGGACAGGGCTTATGGAGACCCAGTACTTC
TRBJ1-5 TRBV4-2 - - CASSQAQAAGQPQHF TGTGCCAGCAGCCAAGCACAGGCAGCCGGTCAGCCCCAGCATTTT
TRBJ1-1 TRBV7-9 - - CASSLSGVETEAFF TGTGCCAGCAGTTTATCAGGGGTTGAGACTGAAGCTTTCTTT
TRBJ2-7 TRBV18 TRBD1 - CASSPTGLEQYF TGTGCCAGCTCACCGACAGGGTTAGAGCAGTACTTC
TRBJ2-5 TRBV30 - - CAWSRPQQGKETQYF TGTGCCTGGAGTCGACCCCAACAGGGTAAAGAGACCCAGTACTTC
TRBJ2-5 TRBV7-9 - - CASSFHVLETQYF TGTGCCAGCAGCTTCCACGTACTGGAGACCCAGTACTTC
TRBJ2-3 TRBV5-1 TRBD1 - CASSTGADTQYF TGCGCCAGCAGCACAGGGGCAGATACGCAGTATTTT
TRBJ2-7 TRBV21-1 - - CAVERGRYEQYF TGTGCCGTCGAGCGGGGGAGATACGAGCAGTACTTC
TRBJ2-2 TRBV5-5 TRBD2 - CASSLRLAGGANTGELFF TGTGCCAGCAGCTTGCGACTAGCGGGGGGTGCGAACACCGGGGAGCTGTTTTTT
TRBJ2-5 TRBV3-1/TRBV3-2 TRBD2 - CASSHGGGRVTQYF TGTGCCAGCAGCCACGGGGGGGGTAGGGTGACCCAGTACTTC
TRBJ2-5 TRBV3-1/TRBV3-2 TRBD2 - CASSQGARTSTYQETQYF TGTGCCAGCAGCCAAGGGGCGAGGACTAGCACTTACCAAGAGACCCAGTACTTC
TRBJ1-2 TRBV2 TRBD1 once CASRTTGASNYGYTF TGTGCCAGCAGAACTACAGGGGCGTCTAATTATGGCTACACCTTC
TRBJ2-3 TRBV3-1/TRBV3-2 - - CASSQTADYTDTQYF TGTGCCAGCAGCCAAACGGCGGATTACACAGATACGCAGTATTTT
TRBJ1-3 TRBV2 - - CASSEHSSGNTIYF TGTGCCAGCAGTGAACACAGCTCTGGAAACACCATATATTTT
TRBJ2-3 TRBV5-1 - - CASSLGQGGTDTQYF TGCGCCAGCAGCCTTGGACAAGGAGGCACAGATACGCAGTATTTT
TRBJ1-6 TRBV9 - - CASSVGSGAHSYNSPLHF TGTGCCAGCAGCGTTGGCTCAGGGGCGCATTCCTATAATTCACCCCTCCACTTT
TRBJ1-4 TRBV11-2 TRBD1 - CASSPNFLGQGREKLFF TGTGCCAGCAGCCCGAATTTCCTGGGACAGGGAAGGGAAAAACTGTTTTTT
TRBJ2-1 TRBV9 TRBD1 - CASSAPGQARVVF TGTGCCAGCAGCGCCCCGGGACAGGCCAGAGTTGTCTTC
TRBJ1-4 TRBV19 - once CASSIRGNEKLFF TGTGCCAGTAGTATCAGGGGTAATGAAAAACTGTTTTTT
TRBJ2-5 TRBV28 - - CASSLKDWGVRVETQYF TGTGCCAGCAGTTTAAAGGACTGGGGTGTCCGCGTGGAGACCCAGTACTTC
TRBJ2-5 TRBV7-9 TRBD1 - CASRAGGETQYF TGTGCCAGCAGAGCAGGGGGTGAGACCCAGTACTTC
TRBJ1-2 TRBV11-2 TRBD1 - CASSTLKGAGSNYGYTF TGTGCCAGCAGCACTTTAAAGGGGGCCGGATCTAACTATGGCTACACCTTC
TRBJ1-1 TRBV3-1/TRBV3-2 - - CASSRQGYGEAFF TGTGCCAGCAGCCGTCAGGGTTATGGTGAAGCTTTCTTT
TRBJ1-2 TRBV4-2 - - CASSQEFRENYGYTF TGTGCCAGCAGCCAAGAATTCCGGGAAAACTATGGCTACACCTTC
TRBJ1-3 TRBV9 - - CASSVDPGFGNTIYF TGTGCCAGCAGCGTAGATCCGGGGTTCGGAAACACCATATATTTT
TRBJ2-2 TRBV5-4 - - CASSLEGRGSGTGELFF TGTGCCAGCAGCTTGGAGGGTAGGGGTTCGGGCACCGGGGAGCTGTTTTTT
TRBJ2-7 TRBV2 TRBD1 - CASRAGTGGYEQYF TGTGCCAGCAGGGCCGGGACAGGGGGCTACGAGCAGTACTTC
TRBJ1-3 TRBV4-1 TRBD1 - CASSLTGQVTSGNTIYF TGCGCCAGCAGCCTGACGGGACAGGTAACCTCTGGAAACACCATATATTTT
TRBJ1-6 TRBV6-6 TRBD1 - CASSLGQGQAYNSPLHF TGTGCCAGCAGTCTCGGACAGGGTCAGGCCTATAATTCACCCCTCCACTTT
TRBJ2-7 TRBV5-6 TRBD1 - CASSVGQGAREQYF TGTGCCAGCAGCGTCGGACAGGGGGCTCGGGAGCAGTACTTC
TRBJ2-1 TRBV4-1 TRBD1 - CASSQEPQGASSDEQFF TGCGCCAGCAGCCAAGAGCCCCAGGGGGCCAGTTCGGATGAGCAGTTCTTC
TRBJ2-1 TRBV7-6 TRBD1 - CASSLGTGTGVNEQFF TGTGCCAGCAGCTTAGGCACCGGGACAGGGGTTAATGAGCAGTTCTTC
TRBJ1-2 TRBV7-9 TRBD1 - CASSDRDRLGPYGYTF TGTGCCAGCAGCGACCGGGACAGGCTCGGTCCCTATGGCTACACCTTC
TRBJ2-7 TRBV6-5 - - CASSYSSGGREQYF TGTGCCAGCAGTTACTCCAGTGGGGGCAGGGAGCAGTACTTC
TRBJ2-7 TRBV5-1 TRBD1 - CASSPGQGEYEQYF TGCGCCAGCAGCCCGGGACAGGGGGAGTACGAGCAGTACTTC
TRBJ2-7 TRBV10-3 - - CAISEPRYEQYF TGTGCCATCAGTGAGCCCCGGTACGAGCAGTACTTC
TRBJ1-2 TRBV20-1 TRBD1 - CSASPIPGQGSKNYGYTF TGCAGTGCTAGTCCTATACCGGGACAGGGGAGTAAGAACTATGGCTACACCTTC
TRBJ1-1 TRBV9 - - CASSVAGSEAFF TGTGCCAGCAGCGTAGCAGGTTCTGAAGCTTTCTTT
TRBJ1-1 TRBV5-1 - once CASSYALDRDTEAFF TGCGCCAGCAGTTACGCACTGGACAGAGACACTGAAGCTTTCTTT
TRBJ2-2 TRBV5-4 TRBD1 - CASSPGQGISGELFF TGTGCCAGCAGCCCTGGACAGGGTATATCCGGGGAGCTGTTTTTT
TRBJ1-6 TRBV2 - - CASSVKQANSPLHF TGTGCCAGCAGTGTCAAGCAGGCTAATTCACCCCTCCACTTT
TRBJ1-2 TRBV28 - - CASSLGLQTTWGYTF TGTGCCAGCAGTTTAGGGCTCCAGACCACTTGGGGCTACACCTTC